These T cell receptor beta chains were read from a single sample in a study of blood T cell repertoires in COVID-19. Measured with immunoSEQ multiplex PCR; TCRdb has only the in-frame clones, and not every one. The sample has 250,000 or so clones; around 87% are singletons. The sequencing sample was made of peripheral blood. All receptors derive from a middle-aged woman who had recovered from COVID-19. Each CDR3 is given with its conserved first and last residue. D genes are given only for firm matches. Clone size is shown for a subset of rows, as once, few, many or a class of expanded clone.

V	size	D	J	DNA	CDR3
TRBV5-1	NA	NA	TRBJ1-1	TGCGCCAGCAGCACGTGGGGGCGGAACACTGAAGCTTTCTTT	CASSTWGRNTEAFF
TRBV12-3/TRBV12-4	once	NA	TRBJ1-5	TGTGCCAGCGGCCAAGCGCAGCCCCAGCATTTT	CASGQAQPQHF
TRBV6-5	NA	TRBD1	TRBJ2-7	TGTGCCAGCAGTTACTCCCAGGGGGCCTACGAGCAGTACTTC	CASSYSQGAYEQYF
TRBV9	NA	NA	TRBJ2-1	TGTGCCAGCAGCGTAGAGGGACTTCCCCTCAATGAGCAGTTCTTC	CASSVEGLPLNEQFF
TRBV6-5	NA	NA	TRBJ2-5	TGTGCCAGCAGTTACTCGGGGGGGCCGGGAGAGACCCAGTACTTC	CASSYSGGPGETQYF
TRBV5-6	NA	TRBD1	TRBJ2-7	TGTGCCAGCAGCTTCGGGACAGGGGTTTACGAGCAGTACTTC	CASSFGTGVYEQYF
TRBV5-1	NA	TRBD2	TRBJ2-7	TGCGCCAGCAGCCCTATGGGAGGGGAAGAGCAGTACTTC	CASSPMGGEEQYF
TRBV6-5	NA	TRBD2	TRBJ2-1	TGTGCCAGCAGTTTAGCGGGTACCCCTCAGGAGGAGCAGTTCTTC	CASSLAGTPQEEQFF
TRBV2	NA	NA	TRBJ1-4	TGTGCCAGCAGCCTTCCTAGGAGAGTCGAAGGCGAAAAACTGTTTTTT	CASSLPRRVEGEKLFF
TRBV6-2/TRBV6-3	NA	NA	TRBJ2-7	TGTGCCAGCAGTTACTTTCAGAAGGGGTCCTACGAGCAGTACTTC	CASSYFQKGSYEQYF
TRBV2	NA	TRBD1	TRBJ1-5	TGTGCCAGCAGTGAAAGGTGGACAGGGGGGCAGCCCCAGCATTTT	CASSERWTGGQPQHF
TRBV4-3	NA	TRBD1	TRBJ1-1	TGCGCCAGCAGCCAAGAGCTCGGACAGGGGAACACTGAAGCTTTCTTT	CASSQELGQGNTEAFF
TRBV7-2	NA	NA	TRBJ2-5	TGTGCCAGCAGCTTATCTCTCGGGGAGACCCAGTACTTC	CASSLSLGETQYF
TRBV14	NA	NA	TRBJ1-6	TGTGCCAGCGCGGCTAAAGCCTATAATTCACCCCTCCACTTT	CASAAKAYNSPLHF
TRBV5-6	NA	NA	TRBJ1-3	TGTGCCAGCAGCCCATCGGGGGCTGGAAACACCATATATTTT	CASSPSGAGNTIYF
TRBV29-1	NA	NA	TRBJ1-2	TGCAGCGCCTGCCTTGACCGGACAGATCAAAACGGCTACACCTTC	CSACLDRTDQNGYTF
TRBV15	NA	NA	TRBJ1-1	TGTGCCACCAGCAGAGGACACTTCACTGAAGCTTTCTTT	CATSRGHFTEAFF
TRBV20-1	NA	NA	TRBJ2-7	TGCAGTGCTAGATACAGCTACGAGCAGTACTTC	CSARYSYEQYF
TRBV5-5	NA	NA	TRBJ2-1	TGTGCCAGCAGCTTACTACAGGGAGTGGACTCCTACAATGAGCAGTTCTTC	CASSLLQGVDSYNEQFF
TRBV19	once	NA	TRBJ1-4	TGTGCCAGTAGTATAGGGTCCGGGTGGACTAATGAAAAACTGTTTTTT	CASSIGSGWTNEKLFF
TRBV10-2	NA	TRBD1	TRBJ1-4	TGCGCCAGCAGAGACAGGGGGGAGGAAAAACTGTTTTTT	CASRDRGEEKLFF
TRBV30	NA	NA	TRBJ1-1	TGTGCCTGGAGAGATAGAAACAGGGAAAAGGTGGCTTTCTTT	CAWRDRNREKVAFF
TRBV7-9	NA	NA	TRBJ2-5	TGTGCCAGCAGCCTCCGGGGGGCCGAAGGGACCCAGTACTTC	CASSLRGAEGTQYF
TRBV4-3	NA	NA	TRBJ1-1	TGCGCCAGCAGCCAAGAGGCCCAGGGTGCGAACACTGAAGCTTTCTTT	CASSQEAQGANTEAFF
TRBV9	NA	TRBD1	TRBJ1-1	TGTGCCAGCAGCCCCCCCGGGACAGTGAACACTGAAGCTTTCTTT	CASSPPGTVNTEAFF
TRBV6-5	NA	NA	TRBJ2-3	TGTGCCAGCAGTTACTCGAGAAGGACTCGGACAGATACGCAGTATTTT	CASSYSRRTRTDTQYF
TRBV19	NA	NA	TRBJ1-6	TGTGCCAGTAGTCCCAAACAGGGAATAGATTCACCCCTCCACTTT	CASSPKQGIDSPLHF
TRBV7-6	NA	TRBD2	TRBJ2-5	TGTGCCAGCAGCTTATACCCCGGTGGGATGACTAGCGGGGTGCGGGAGACCCAGTACTTC	CASSLYPGGMTSGVRETQYF
TRBV2	NA	TRBD1	TRBJ1-1	TGTGCCAGCAGTGGCCTTCAGGGGGCGAACACTGAAGCTTTCTTT	CASSGLQGANTEAFF
TRBV5-4	NA	NA	TRBJ2-3	TGTGCCAGCAGCTTGGCGGGGGGCCTTGATACGCAGTATTTT	CASSLAGGLDTQYF
TRBV5-6	few	NA	TRBJ2-2	TGTGCCAGCAGCTTTTTTCTTTACGGCCGGAGGGAGACCGGGGAGCTGTTTTTT	CASSFFLYGRRETGELFF
TRBV2	NA	TRBD1	TRBJ2-3	TGTGCCAGCAGTCAACAGGGGCTTAGGGATACGCAGTATTTT	CASSQQGLRDTQYF
TRBV5-1	NA	NA	TRBJ1-2	TGCGCCAGCAGCTTGGCACAGAACTATGGCTACACCTTC	CASSLAQNYGYTF
TRBV3-1/TRBV3-2	NA	NA	TRBJ2-5	TGTGCCAGCAGCCCGGACTGGTCGGCGACCCAGTACTTC	CASSPDWSATQYF
TRBV19	NA	NA	TRBJ1-2	TGTGCCAGTAGTATACGGGACACCAGTTCGGGGGGCTACACCTTC	CASSIRDTSSGGYTF
TRBV6-2/TRBV6-3	NA	NA	TRBJ2-1	TGTGCCAGCAGCCAGACTAGCAATGAGCAGTTCTTC	CASSQTSNEQFF
TRBV7-2	NA	NA	TRBJ1-2	TGTGCCAGCAGCTCCAGGGGTTCTCACTATGGCTACACCTTC	CASSSRGSHYGYTF
TRBV7-3	few	NA	TRBJ1-2	TGTGCCAGCAGCTTAAACACCGACTATGGCTACACCTTC	CASSLNTDYGYTF
TRBV9	NA	TRBD2	TRBJ2-6	TGTGCCAGCAGCGTAGTGGGAGGGAGGTGGTCGGAATCTGGGGCCAACGTCCTGACTTTC	CASSVVGGRWSESGANVLTF
TRBV9	NA	NA	TRBJ2-7	TGTGCCAGCAGCCCCCACAGGGTTAGCTCCTACGAGCAGTACTTC	CASSPHRVSSYEQYF
TRBV2	NA	TRBD1	TRBJ1-5	TGTGCCAGCAGTACACCCTACAGGGGTGGCCAGCCCCAGCATTTT	CASSTPYRGGQPQHF
TRBV5-1	NA	TRBD1	TRBJ2-5	TGCGCCAGCAGCTCGAAGGGACAGACCCAAGAGACCCAGTACTTC	CASSSKGQTQETQYF
TRBV30	NA	NA	TRBJ1-2	TGTGCCTGGGGCCCCGCCTATTATGGCTACACCTTC	CAWGPAYYGYTF
TRBV9	NA	NA	TRBJ1-5	TGTGCCAGCAGCCCTGACAGAGGCAATCAGCCCCAGCATTTT	CASSPDRGNQPQHF
TRBV19	NA	NA	TRBJ2-5	TGTGCCAGTAGTATTGGGTCGGGGACCCAGTACTTC	CASSIGSGTQYF
TRBV30	NA	NA	TRBJ1-6	TGTGCCTGGAACGGGTACGGCTCACCCCTCCACTTT	CAWNGYGSPLHF
TRBV6-2/TRBV6-3	NA	TRBD1	TRBJ1-5	TGTGCCAGCAGTTACGCCCCAGGGGGCCGGCAGCCCCAGCATTTT	CASSYAPGGRQPQHF
TRBV7-2	NA	NA	TRBJ1-1	TGTGCCAGCAGCTCCCCCAGGGGGAACACTGAAGCTTTCTTT	CASSSPRGNTEAFF
TRBV10-3	NA	NA	TRBJ1-2	TGTGCCATCAGCCCTCAGGGGACGATGGGCTACACCTTC	CAISPQGTMGYTF
TRBV7-7	NA	TRBD2	TRBJ2-5	TGTGCCAGCAGCCCCCGGACTAGCGGGGATCAAGAGACCCAGTACTTC	CASSPRTSGDQETQYF
TRBV5-1	NA	NA	TRBJ1-4	TGCGCCAGCAGCTTGGGACAGCTGAATGAAAAACTGTTTTTT	CASSLGQLNEKLFF
TRBV7-3	NA	NA	TRBJ1-1	TGTGCCAGCAGCTTAGGGTGGCAGGTCGGTGAAGCTTTCTTT	CASSLGWQVGEAFF
TRBV2	NA	TRBD1	TRBJ1-4	TGTGCCAGCAGTGAAAGCAGACCAGGGGGCGATGAAAAACTGTTTTTT	CASSESRPGGDEKLFF
TRBV9	NA	TRBD1	TRBJ2-2	TGTGCCAGCAGCGACGGGACAGTTAACACCGGGGAGCTGTTTTTT	CASSDGTVNTGELFF